The clone carrying this T cell receptor (beta chain) has more than one count but fewer than ten. Its antigen is unidentified. The sample belongs to a study of response to subunit inactivated influenza vaccine. Overall study findings and caveats: After each seasonal influenza vaccination, few new T cells are recruited, the authors suggested.

TCRdb used MiXCR to reprocess the RT-PCR reads, holding one entry per CDR3 protein. The top ten hold approximately 7% of the sample, which has approximately 700,000 distinct CDR3 sequences, 11% to 15% seen once. V was clipped by 0 bases and J by 0 bases, with 3 bases between them. The V gene's germline CDR1 is LGHNA and CDR2 YNFKEQ. This CDR3 comprises 15 residues. The receptor comes from a man over 45 who received an inactivated influenza vaccine. The V gene is TRBV4-2, the J gene TRBJ2-6; no clear D gene. The input for sequencing was PBMCs from blood, taken 14 to 15 days before vaccination. The CDR3 DNA reads as TGTGCCAGCAGCCAAGATTTCTCTGGGGCCAACGTCCTGACTTTC. This encodes CASSQDFSGANVLTF.